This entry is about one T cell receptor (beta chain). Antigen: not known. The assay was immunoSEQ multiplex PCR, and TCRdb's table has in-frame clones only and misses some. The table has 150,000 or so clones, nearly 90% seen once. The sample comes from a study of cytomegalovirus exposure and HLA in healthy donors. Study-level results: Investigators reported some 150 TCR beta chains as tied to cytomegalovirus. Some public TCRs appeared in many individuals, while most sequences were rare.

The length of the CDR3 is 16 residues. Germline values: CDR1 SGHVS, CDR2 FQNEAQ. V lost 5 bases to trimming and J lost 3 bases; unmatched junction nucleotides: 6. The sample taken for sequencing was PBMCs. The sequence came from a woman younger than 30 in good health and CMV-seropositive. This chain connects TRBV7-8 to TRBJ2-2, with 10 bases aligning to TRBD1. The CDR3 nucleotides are TGTGCCAGCAGCATACGACAGGGGGCTCACACCGGGGAGCTGTTTTTT. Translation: CASSIRQGAHTGELFF. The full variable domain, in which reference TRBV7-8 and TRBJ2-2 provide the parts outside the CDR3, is GAGVSQSPRYKVAKRGQDVALRCDPISGHVSLFWYQQALGQGPEFLTYFQNEAQLDKSGLPSDRFFAERPEGSVSTLKIQRTQQEDSAVYLCASSIRQGAHTGELFFGEGSRLTVL.